This TCR beta chain was profiled in a study of identical twins (TCRdb year 2016). The study in broad terms: TCR alpha and beta repertoires from monozygotic twins, unrelated adults of various ages and cord blood were deep-sequenced to test whether fetal clonotypes persist. To rule out contamination, replicate twin experiments were performed at different times with different library preparation protocols. Here is what the overall study found, with its caveats: Abundant cord blood beta clonotypes carried fewer insertions; young adult naive repertoires showed a weaker similar trend, while memory repertoires showed none. Excess twin sharing in beta out-of-frame sequences was weaker because fewer shared sequences lowered the signal-to-noise ratio. Compared with coincidental sharing between unrelated individuals, an excess of low generation-probability sequences was observed among out-of-frame TCR alpha sequences shared between twins. Zero-insertion analyses could be partly confounded by invariant T cells such as MAIT and iNKT, though diverse VJ usage argued against such confounding for most clonotypes. Because the same donors could not be followed over many years, the conclusions relied on cross-sectional statistical analysis. In monozygotic twins, out-of-frame TCR alpha sharing was systematically underestimated by recombination models, although the models agreed with sharing between unrelated individuals.

This clonotype was seen ten or more times. It lacks a known antigen. There are no base qualities to consult, and no much larger clone falls within one base. Every donor was a healthy Caucasian. Three pairs of female monozygotic twins, all aged roughly 18 to 29 years, were included in the twin cohort. Miltenyi CD45RO+ enrichment and human naive T-cell isolation kits were used to isolate memory (CD45RO+) and naive T cells from PBMC. The library relied on 5' RACE. For sequencing, an Illumina HiSeq 2000 was employed. A universal primer binding site was added through template switching, and the final cDNA carried a unique molecular identifier so that TCR cDNA molecules could be counted accurately. Specific primers in the conserved constant-segment region were used to synthesize first-strand cDNA for the TCR alpha and beta chains. To control for contamination, every cDNA library was double barcoded, receiving both a SMART-Mk sample barcode and Illumina barcodes. TruSeq adapter sequences and Illumina sample barcodes were added in two successive PCR steps. Sequencing of the TCR alpha and beta cDNA libraries was done on the Illumina HiSeq platform using custom primers. The published analysis was carried out like this. Raw reads were processed with MiGEC to extract unique molecular identifiers, and MiXCR was used to determine CDR3 positions. For each individual, recombination models were inferred using an EM algorithm with the repgenHMM and IGoR tools. Shared clonotype analysis was performed with the tcR package in R, normalizing sharing by the product of cloneset sizes. To study raw recombination free of thymic and clonal selection effects, out-of-frame nonproductive sequences were analyzed. TCRdb reprocessed the public reads (quality trimming at Q25 with fastp, clone calling with MiXCR) and kept in-frame beta chains. CDR3 protein sequences are deduplicated, and each keeps its most common genes and DNA. The V and J calls and clone size are TCRdb's, not the authors'. Within this sample are roughly 200,000 distinct CDR3 sequences, with about 7.5% of them counted one time only. Of the sample, about 1.9% is held by the ten largest clones.

Looking up the germline V gene (reference sequence) yields CDR1 DFQATT and CDR2 SNEGSKA. At the junction V is shortened by 3 bases and J by 0 bases, with 34 bases in between. From the cysteine up to the phenylalanine, the CDR3 has a length of 22 residues. The sequence is cut down to CDR3 DNA, 66 bases in frame from base 1. This same sample was also taken into another study, of yellow fever vaccine responses in identical twins. The second study's authors report: The authors reported that the T cell response to vaccination in identical twins appeared partly convergent and partly personalized. In identical twins, the study followed T cell clones that responded to the vaccine with precision.

This receptor chain uses TRBV20-1 and TRBJ2-3, and perhaps TRBD2 as D gene, on 6 matching bases. The TCR comes from a woman in her late teens or twenties in good health. Sequenced: memory (CD45RO+) T cells sorted from blood. The meaning of the sample's cell subset or site label: CD45RO+ enriched T cells. CDR3 reads: CSARAPDEVILAEKASTDTQYF. The DNA sequence is as follows: TGCAGTGCTAGGGCCCCGGACGAGGTGATACTAGCAGAAAAGGCTAGCACAGATACGCAGTATTTT.